The clone carrying this TCR beta chain was seen a handful of times. Sequencing involved patients with CD8+CD57+ cell expansion previously shown by flow cytometry. Therapy had not been given to patients before blood sampling. The template used for profiling TCR beta VDJ and CDR3 was genomic DNA. TCRdb itself ran the reads through MiXCR, one entry per CDR3 protein. The repertoire consists of roughly 500,000 distinct CDR3 sequences, with about a third occurring once and the leading ten covering 0.8% to 0.85%. V shed 1 base and J shed 7 bases, with 13 bases lying between them. Germline values: CDR1 SQVTM, CDR2 ANQGSEA. CDR3 length equals 13 residues. The data originate from a study of CD8+CD57+ T cells in acquired aplastic anemia. About the research overall: Sorted CD4+ and CD8+ cells gave an average of approximately 3 ug of DNA.

The receptor comes from a human donor with aplastic anemia. The chain is built from TRBV29-1 and TRBJ1-2; D perhaps matches TRBD1 (6 bases). Sequencing was performed on sorted CD4+, CD8+, or CD8+CD57+ T cells (not recorded which) from PBMCs. Written as DNA, the CDR3 is TGCAGCGTTGAAGTTGGGGACATCTCTGGCTACACCTTC. Protein sequence: CSVEVGDISGYTF.